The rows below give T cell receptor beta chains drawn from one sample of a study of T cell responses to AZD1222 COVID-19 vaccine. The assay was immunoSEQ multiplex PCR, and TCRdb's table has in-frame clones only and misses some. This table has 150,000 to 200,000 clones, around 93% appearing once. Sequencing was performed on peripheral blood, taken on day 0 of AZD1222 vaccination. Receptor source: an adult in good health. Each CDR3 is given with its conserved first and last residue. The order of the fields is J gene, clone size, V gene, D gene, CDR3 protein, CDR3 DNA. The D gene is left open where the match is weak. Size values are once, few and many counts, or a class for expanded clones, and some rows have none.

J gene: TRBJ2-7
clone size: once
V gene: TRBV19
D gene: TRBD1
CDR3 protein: CARGQASYEQYF
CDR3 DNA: TGTGCCAGAGGACAGGCCTCCTACGAGCAGTACTTC

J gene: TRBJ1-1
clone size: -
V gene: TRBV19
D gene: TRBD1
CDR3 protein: CASRYRGNTEAFF
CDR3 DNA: TGTGCCAGTAGATACAGGGGGAACACTGAAGCTTTCTTT

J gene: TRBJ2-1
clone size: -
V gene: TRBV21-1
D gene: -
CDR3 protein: CASSKALMGASGSYTYNEQFF
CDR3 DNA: TGTGCCAGCAGCAAAGCGCTGATGGGGGCTAGCGGGAGCTACACCTACAATGAGCAGTTCTTC

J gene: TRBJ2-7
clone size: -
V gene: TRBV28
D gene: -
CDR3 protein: CASSYSVRDTITSYEQYF
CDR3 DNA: TGTGCCAGCAGTTATTCCGTACGCGATACGATCACCTCCTACGAGCAGTACTTC

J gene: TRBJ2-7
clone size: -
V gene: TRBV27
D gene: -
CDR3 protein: CASGGSYEQYF
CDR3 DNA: TGTGCCAGCGGGGGCTCCTACGAGCAGTACTTC

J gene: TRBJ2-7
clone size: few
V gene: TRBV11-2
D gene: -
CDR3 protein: CASSIDSLRGQYF
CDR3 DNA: TGTGCCAGCAGTATTGACAGTTTACGAGGGCAGTACTTC

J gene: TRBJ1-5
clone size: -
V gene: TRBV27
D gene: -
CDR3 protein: CASSTGPQQPQHF
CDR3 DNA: TGTGCCAGCAGCACAGGGCCCCAACAGCCCCAGCATTTT

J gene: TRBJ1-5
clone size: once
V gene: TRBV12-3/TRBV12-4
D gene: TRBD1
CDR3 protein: CASRQGAGQPQHF
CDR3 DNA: TGTGCCAGCAGACAGGGGGCTGGGCAGCCCCAGCATTTT

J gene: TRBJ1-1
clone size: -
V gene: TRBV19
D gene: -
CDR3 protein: CASSIVGTSQEAFF
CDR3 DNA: TGTGCCAGTAGTATAGTTGGAACCAGCCAAGAAGCTTTCTTT

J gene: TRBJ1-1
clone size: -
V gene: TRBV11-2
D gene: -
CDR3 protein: CASSKQGWATEAFF
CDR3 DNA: TGTGCCAGCAGCAAACAGGGTTGGGCCACTGAAGCTTTCTTT

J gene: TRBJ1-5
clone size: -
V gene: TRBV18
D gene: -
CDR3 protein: CASSPTGAGQPQHF
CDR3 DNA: TGTGCCAGCTCACCGACCGGGGCTGGGCAGCCCCAGCATTTT

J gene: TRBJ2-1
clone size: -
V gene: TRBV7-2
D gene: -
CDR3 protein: CASSDGQTYNEQFF
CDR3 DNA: TGTGCCAGCAGCGACGGACAGACCTACAATGAGCAGTTCTTC

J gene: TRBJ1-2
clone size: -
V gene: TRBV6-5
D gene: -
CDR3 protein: CASNKGEDYGYTF
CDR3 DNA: TGTGCCAGCAACAAGGGAGAAGACTATGGCTACACCTTC

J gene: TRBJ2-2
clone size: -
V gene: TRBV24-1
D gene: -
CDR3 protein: CATSDPWIGVNGELFF
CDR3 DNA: TGTGCCACCAGTGATCCTTGGATCGGGGTGAACGGGGAGCTGTTTTTT

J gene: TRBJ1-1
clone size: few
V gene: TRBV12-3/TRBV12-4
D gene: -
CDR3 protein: CASSEGRNTEAFF
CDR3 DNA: TGTGCCAGCAGTGAGGGCAGGAACACTGAAGCTTTCTTT

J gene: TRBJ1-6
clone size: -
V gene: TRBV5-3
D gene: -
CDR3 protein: CARSPKRRQVNSPLHF
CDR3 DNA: TGTGCCAGAAGCCCCAAACGGAGACAGGTTAATTCACCCCTCCACTTT

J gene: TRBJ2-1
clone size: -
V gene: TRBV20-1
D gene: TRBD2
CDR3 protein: CSASPQLAGPNEQFF
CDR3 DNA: TGCAGTGCTAGTCCCCAACTAGCGGGACCCAATGAGCAGTTCTTC

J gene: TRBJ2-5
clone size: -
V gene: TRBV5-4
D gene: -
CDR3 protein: CASSSPRDNQETQYF
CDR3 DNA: TGTGCCAGCAGCTCCCCCCGGGACAACCAAGAGACCCAGTACTTC

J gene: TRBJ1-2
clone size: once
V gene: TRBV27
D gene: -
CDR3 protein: CASSLDRSNYGYTF
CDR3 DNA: TGTGCCAGCAGTCTGGACAGATCTAACTATGGCTACACCTTC

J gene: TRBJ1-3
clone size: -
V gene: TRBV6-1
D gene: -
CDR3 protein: CASSEANTIYF
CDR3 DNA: TGTGCCAGCAGTGAAGCCAACACCATATATTTT

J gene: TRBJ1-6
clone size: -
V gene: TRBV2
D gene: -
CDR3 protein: CASSEDPGPRNSPLHF
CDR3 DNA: TGTGCCAGCAGTGAAGACCCGGGGCCGAGGAATTCACCCCTCCACTTT

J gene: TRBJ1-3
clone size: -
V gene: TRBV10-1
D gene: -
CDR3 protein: CASSGFPPSGNTIYF
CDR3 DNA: TGCGCCAGCAGTGGATTCCCACCCTCTGGAAACACCATATATTTT

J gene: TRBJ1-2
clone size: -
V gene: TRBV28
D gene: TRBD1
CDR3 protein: CASSYTGGGYGYTF
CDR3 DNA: TGTGCCAGCAGCTATACAGGGGGCGGGTATGGCTACACCTTC

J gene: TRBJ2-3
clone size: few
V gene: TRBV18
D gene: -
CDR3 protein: CASSPLPGARTDTQYF
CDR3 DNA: TGTGCCAGCTCACCACTACCAGGGGCGCGGACAGATACGCAGTATTTT

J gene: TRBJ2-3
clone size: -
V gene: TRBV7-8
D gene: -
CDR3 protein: CASSLVGFTQYF
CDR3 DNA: TGTGCCAGCAGCTTAGTTGGATTTACGCAGTATTTT

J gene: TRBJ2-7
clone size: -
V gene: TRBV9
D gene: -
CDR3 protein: CASSVGLESGEQYF
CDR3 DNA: TGTGCCAGCAGCGTAGGACTAGAGAGTGGCGAGCAGTACTTC

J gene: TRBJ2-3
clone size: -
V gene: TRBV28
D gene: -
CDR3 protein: CASSFSQASDTQYF
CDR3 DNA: TGTGCCAGCAGTTTCTCGCAGGCTTCAGATACGCAGTATTTT

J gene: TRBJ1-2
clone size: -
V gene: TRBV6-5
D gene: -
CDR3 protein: CASAPGAGGNYGYTF
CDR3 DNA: TGTGCCAGCGCCCCGGGGGCGGGGGGTAACTATGGCTACACCTTC

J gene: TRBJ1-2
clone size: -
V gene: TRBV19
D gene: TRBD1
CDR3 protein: CASSIGGQEDGYTF
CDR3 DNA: TGTGCCAGTAGTATTGGCGGACAGGAGGATGGCTACACCTTC

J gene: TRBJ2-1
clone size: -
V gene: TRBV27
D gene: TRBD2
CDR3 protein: CASRRPLAGYNEQFF
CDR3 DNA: TGTGCCAGCAGGAGGCCACTAGCGGGGTACAATGAGCAGTTCTTC

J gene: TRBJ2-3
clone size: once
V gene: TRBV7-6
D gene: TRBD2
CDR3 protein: CASSTMALAGGTDTQYF
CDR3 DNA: TGTGCCAGCAGCACCATGGCACTAGCGGGAGGCACAGATACGCAGTATTTT

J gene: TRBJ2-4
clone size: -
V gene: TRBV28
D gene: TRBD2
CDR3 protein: CASSFLAGDLAKNIQYF
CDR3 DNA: TGTGCCAGCAGTTTTCTAGCGGGCGACCTAGCCAAAAACATTCAGTACTTC

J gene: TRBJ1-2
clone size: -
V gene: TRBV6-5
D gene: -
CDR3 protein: CASIGGGDYTF
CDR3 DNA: TGTGCCAGCATCGGTGGAGGAGACTACACCTTC

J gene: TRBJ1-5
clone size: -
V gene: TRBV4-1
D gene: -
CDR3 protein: CASSQDPPQGSNQPQHF
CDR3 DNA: TGCGCCAGCAGCCAAGACCCCCCGCAGGGGAGCAATCAGCCCCAGCATTTT

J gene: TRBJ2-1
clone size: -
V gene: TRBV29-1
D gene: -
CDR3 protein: CSVVWGEQFF
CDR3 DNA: TGCAGCGTTGTATGGGGTGAGCAGTTCTTC

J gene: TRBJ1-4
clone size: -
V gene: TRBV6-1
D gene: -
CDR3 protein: CASSDNEKLFF
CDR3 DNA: TGTGCCAGCAGTGATAATGAAAAACTGTTTTTT

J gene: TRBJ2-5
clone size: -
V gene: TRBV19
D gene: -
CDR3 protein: CASSVTGISETQYF
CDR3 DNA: TGTGCCAGTAGTGTGACGGGTATTTCGGAGACCCAGTACTTC

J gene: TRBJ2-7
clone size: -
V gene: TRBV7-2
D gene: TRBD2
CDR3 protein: CASSYPSGFSYEQYF
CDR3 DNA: TGTGCCAGCAGCTACCCTAGCGGCTTCTCCTACGAGCAGTACTTC

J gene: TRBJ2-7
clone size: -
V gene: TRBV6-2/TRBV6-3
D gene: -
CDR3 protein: CASSYGQTPSYEQYF
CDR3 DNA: TGTGCCAGCAGTTACGGACAGACGCCCTCCTACGAGCAGTACTTC

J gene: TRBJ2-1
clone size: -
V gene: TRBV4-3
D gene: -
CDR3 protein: CASSQAPGPNEQFF
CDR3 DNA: TGCGCCAGCAGCCAAGCCCCGGGACCCAATGAGCAGTTCTTC

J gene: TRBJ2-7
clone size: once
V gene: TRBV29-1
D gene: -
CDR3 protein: CSVATVPYEQYF
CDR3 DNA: TGCAGCGTTGCTACAGTTCCCTACGAGCAGTACTTC

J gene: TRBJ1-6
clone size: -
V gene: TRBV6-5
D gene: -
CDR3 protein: CASTQYLGADSPLHF
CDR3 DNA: TGTGCCAGCACCCAATACTTGGGGGCTGATTCACCCCTCCACTTT

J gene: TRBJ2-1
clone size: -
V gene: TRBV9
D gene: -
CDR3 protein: CASSAGNEQFF
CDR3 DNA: TGTGCCAGCAGCGCCGGTAATGAGCAGTTCTTC

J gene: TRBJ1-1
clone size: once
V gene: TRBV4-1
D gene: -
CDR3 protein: CASSLGTANTEAFF
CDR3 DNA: TGCGCCAGCAGCCTGGGGACCGCGAACACTGAAGCTTTCTTT

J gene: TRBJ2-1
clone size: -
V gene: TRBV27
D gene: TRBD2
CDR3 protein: CASSALRLAGYNEQFF
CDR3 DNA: TGTGCCAGCAGTGCATTAAGGCTAGCGGGGTACAATGAGCAGTTCTTC

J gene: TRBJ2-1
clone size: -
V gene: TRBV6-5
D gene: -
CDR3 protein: CASMAYNEQFF
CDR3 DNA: TGTGCCAGCATGGCCTACAATGAGCAGTTCTTC

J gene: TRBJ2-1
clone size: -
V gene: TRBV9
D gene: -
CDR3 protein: CASSSPYNEQFF
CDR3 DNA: TGTGCCAGCAGCTCCCCTTACAATGAGCAGTTCTTC

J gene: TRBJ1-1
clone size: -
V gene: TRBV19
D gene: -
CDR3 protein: CASSIGAQGRAFF
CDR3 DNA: TGTGCCAGTAGTATCGGGGCTCAGGGCAGGGCTTTCTTT